Listed below are T cell receptor beta chains from one sample, sequenced in a study of blood T cell repertoires in COVID-19. Using immunoSEQ multiplex PCR, the repertoire was profiled, and TCRdb retains in-frame clones only, with some absent. The profile covers 130,000 or so clones, with roughly 77% appearing a single time and approximately 16% taken by the ten largest. Sequencing used peripheral blood. The receptors were gathered from a man between 60 and 75 years old with active or convalescent COVID-19. Both conserved end residues are part of each CDR3. Fields, in order: V gene, clone size, J gene, D gene, CDR3 protein, CDR3 DNA. A D gene is named only where the DNA matches it firmly. Size values are once, few and many counts, or a class for expanded clones, and some rows have none.

V: TRBV28; size: NA; J: TRBJ2-4; D: NA; CDR3: CASSYPGHPVGNIQYF; DNA: TGTGCCAGCAGTTACCCGGGACACCCCGTGGGGAACATTCAGTACTTC
V: TRBV7-2; size: few; J: TRBJ1-2; D: NA; CDR3: CASSLGPASGGGYTF; DNA: TGTGCCAGCAGCTTAGGCCCAGCCTCAGGAGGGGGCTACACCTTC
V: TRBV7-2; size: NA; J: TRBJ2-7; D: TRBD2; CDR3: CASSSGGLAGGGEQYF; DNA: TGTGCCAGCAGCTCAGGCGGGCTAGCGGGAGGGGGAGAGCAGTACTTC
V: TRBV6-6; size: NA; J: TRBJ2-3; D: TRBD2; CDR3: CALRASGSSTDTQYF; DNA: TGTGCCTTACGGGCTAGCGGGAGTTCTACAGATACGCAGTATTTT
V: TRBV19; size: NA; J: TRBJ2-7; D: TRBD2; CDR3: CASSQLAAYEQYF; DNA: TGTGCCAGTAGCCAACTAGCGGCCTACGAGCAGTACTTC
V: TRBV24-1; size: NA; J: TRBJ2-5; D: TRBD1; CDR3: CATQGAYQETQYF; DNA: TGTGCCACGCAGGGGGCCTACCAAGAGACCCAGTACTTC
V: TRBV5-1; size: NA; J: TRBJ1-4; D: NA; CDR3: CASSSDRRWEKLFF; DNA: TGCGCCAGCAGCTCGGACAGAAGGTGGGAAAAACTGTTTTTT
V: TRBV5-1; size: NA; J: TRBJ2-1; D: NA; CDR3: CASSPGQSSYNEQFF; DNA: TGCGCCAGCAGCCCCGGACAGAGCTCCTACAATGAGCAGTTCTTC
V: TRBV29-1; size: NA; J: TRBJ2-7; D: NA; CDR3: CSVEGPGEQYF; DNA: TGCAGCGTTGAAGGGCCAGGGGAGCAGTACTTC
V: TRBV5-8; size: once; J: TRBJ2-7; D: NA; CDR3: CASSAYTYEQYF; DNA: TGTGCCAGCAGCGCTTACACCTACGAGCAGTACTTC
V: TRBV7-2; size: NA; J: TRBJ2-2; D: TRBD1; CDR3: CASSSRQGGFGELFF; DNA: TGTGCCAGCAGCTCTCGACAGGGTGGGTTCGGGGAGCTGTTTTTT
V: TRBV5-4; size: NA; J: TRBJ2-7; D: TRBD2; CDR3: CASSPGLSGASLYEQYF; DNA: TGTGCCAGCAGCCCCGGTCTTAGCGGGGCCTCTCTTTACGAGCAGTACTTC
V: TRBV27; size: NA; J: TRBJ2-1; D: TRBD1; CDR3: CASSLDRGFGNEQFF; DNA: TGTGCCAGCAGTTTGGACAGGGGATTCGGCAATGAGCAGTTCTTC
V: TRBV27; size: NA; J: TRBJ2-2; D: TRBD1; CDR3: CASSSTGTENTGELFF; DNA: TGTGCCAGCAGTTCCACCGGGACAGAGAACACCGGGGAGCTGTTTTTT
V: TRBV7-3; size: NA; J: TRBJ2-5; D: TRBD1; CDR3: CASSLGTGGYQETQYF; DNA: TGTGCCAGCAGCTTAGGTACAGGGGGGTACCAAGAGACCCAGTACTTC
V: TRBV6-5; size: NA; J: TRBJ2-7; D: TRBD2; CDR3: CASSSFQRGSYEQYF; DNA: TGTGCCAGCAGTTCTTTTCAGCGGGGGTCCTACGAGCAGTACTTC
V: TRBV5-1; size: NA; J: TRBJ2-3; D: NA; CDR3: CASSRRSGLPGDTQYF; DNA: TGCGCCAGCAGCCGAAGGAGCGGTCTTCCGGGAGATACGCAGTATTTT
V: TRBV28; size: NA; J: TRBJ2-3; D: TRBD2; CDR3: CASSPGTSGSPSTDTQYF; DNA: TGTGCCAGCAGTCCCGGGACTAGCGGGAGTCCTAGCACAGATACGCAGTATTTT
V: TRBV7-2; size: NA; J: TRBJ1-1; D: NA; CDR3: CASSLAAGKTTEAFF; DNA: TGTGCCAGCAGCTTAGCCGCGGGGAAGACCACTGAAGCTTTCTTT
V: TRBV4-2; size: NA; J: TRBJ2-1; D: TRBD2; CDR3: CASRDTSGRGGEQFF; DNA: TGTGCCAGCAGGGACACTAGCGGGAGGGGGGGTGAGCAGTTCTTC
V: TRBV5-1; size: NA; J: TRBJ2-6; D: NA; CDR3: CASSLDPRALSGANVLTF; DNA: TGCGCCAGCAGCTTGGATCCCAGGGCCCTCTCTGGGGCCAACGTCCTGACTTTC
V: TRBV11-1; size: NA; J: TRBJ1-1; D: NA; CDR3: CASRQRGEAFF; DNA: TGTGCCAGCAGGCAGAGAGGAGAAGCTTTCTTT
V: TRBV7-9; size: many; J: TRBJ2-2; D: NA; CDR3: CASSSPVGGNTGELFF; DNA: TGTGCCAGCAGCTCCCCCGTGGGGGGAAACACCGGGGAGCTGTTTTTT
V: TRBV7-9; size: NA; J: TRBJ2-5; D: NA; CDR3: CASSLPGPRGAGETQYF; DNA: TGTGCCAGCAGCTTGCCAGGACCCCGGGGGGCGGGGGAGACCCAGTACTTC
V: TRBV4-3; size: NA; J: TRBJ1-4; D: NA; CDR3: CASSPGLMSTNEKLFF; DNA: TGCGCCAGCAGCCCCGGACTGATGTCAACTAATGAAAAACTGTTTTTT
V: TRBV6-2/TRBV6-3; size: NA; J: TRBJ2-7; D: NA; CDR3: CASSSGQRWYEQYF; DNA: TGTGCCAGCAGTTCCGGACAGCGCTGGTACGAGCAGTACTTC
V: TRBV6-2/TRBV6-3; size: NA; J: TRBJ2-7; D: NA; CDR3: CASSYPERTAAYEQYF; DNA: TGTGCCAGCAGTTACCCTGAACGGACAGCCGCCTACGAGCAGTACTTC
V: TRBV3-1/TRBV3-2; size: NA; J: TRBJ1-1; D: TRBD1; CDR3: CASSLLRDSEAFF; DNA: TGTGCCAGCAGCCTCCTTCGGGACAGTGAAGCTTTCTTT
V: TRBV6-6; size: NA; J: TRBJ2-3; D: NA; CDR3: CASRHPAVLDTQYF; DNA: TGTGCCAGCAGACATCCGGCGGTATTAGATACGCAGTATTTT
V: TRBV27; size: NA; J: TRBJ2-6; D: NA; CDR3: CASSSIGTFGANVLTF; DNA: TGTGCCAGCAGCTCCATCGGGACTTTTGGGGCCAACGTCCTGACTTTC
V: TRBV11-2; size: few; J: TRBJ2-7; D: NA; CDR3: CASSLGRGNEQYF; DNA: TGTGCCAGCAGCTTAGGGAGAGGGAACGAGCAGTACTTC